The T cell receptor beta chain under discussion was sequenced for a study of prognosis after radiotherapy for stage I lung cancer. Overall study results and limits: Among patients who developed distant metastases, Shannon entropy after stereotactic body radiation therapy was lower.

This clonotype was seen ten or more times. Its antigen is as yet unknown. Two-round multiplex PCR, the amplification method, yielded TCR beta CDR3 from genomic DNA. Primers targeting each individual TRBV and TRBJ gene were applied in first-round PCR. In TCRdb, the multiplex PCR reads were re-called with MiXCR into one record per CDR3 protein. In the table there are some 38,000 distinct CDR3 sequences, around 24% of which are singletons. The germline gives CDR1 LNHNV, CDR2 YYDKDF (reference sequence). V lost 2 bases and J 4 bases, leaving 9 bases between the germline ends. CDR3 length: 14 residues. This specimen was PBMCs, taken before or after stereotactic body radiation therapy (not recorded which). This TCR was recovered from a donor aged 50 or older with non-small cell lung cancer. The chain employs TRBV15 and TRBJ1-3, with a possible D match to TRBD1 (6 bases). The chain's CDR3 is CATSRTGLGNTIYF. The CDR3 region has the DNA TGTGCCACCAGCAGAACAGGGTTAGGAAACACCATATATTTT.